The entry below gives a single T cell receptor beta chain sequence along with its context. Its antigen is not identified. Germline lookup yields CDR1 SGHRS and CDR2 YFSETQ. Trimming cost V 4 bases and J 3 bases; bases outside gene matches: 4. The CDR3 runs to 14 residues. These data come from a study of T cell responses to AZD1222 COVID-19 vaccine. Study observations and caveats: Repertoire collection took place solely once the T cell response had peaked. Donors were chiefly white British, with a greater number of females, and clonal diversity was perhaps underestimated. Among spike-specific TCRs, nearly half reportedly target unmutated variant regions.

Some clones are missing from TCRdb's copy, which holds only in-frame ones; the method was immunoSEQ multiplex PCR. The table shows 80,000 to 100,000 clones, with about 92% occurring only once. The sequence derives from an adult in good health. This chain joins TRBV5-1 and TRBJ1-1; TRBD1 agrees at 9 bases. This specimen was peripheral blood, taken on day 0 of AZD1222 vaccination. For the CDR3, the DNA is TGCGCCAGCAGCCCGGGACAGGGTTACACTGAAGCTTTCTTT. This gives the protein CASSPGQGYTEAFF.